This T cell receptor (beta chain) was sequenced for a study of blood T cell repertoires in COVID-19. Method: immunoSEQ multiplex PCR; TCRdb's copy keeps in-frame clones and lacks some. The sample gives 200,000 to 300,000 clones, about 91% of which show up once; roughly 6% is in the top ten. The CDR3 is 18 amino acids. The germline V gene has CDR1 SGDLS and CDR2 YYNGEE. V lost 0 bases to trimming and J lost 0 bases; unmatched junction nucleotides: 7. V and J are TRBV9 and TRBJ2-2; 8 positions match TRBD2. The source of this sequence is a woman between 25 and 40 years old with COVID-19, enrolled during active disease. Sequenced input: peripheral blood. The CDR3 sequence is CASSVAGLAGSNTGELFF. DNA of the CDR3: TGTGCCAGCAGCGTAGCAGGGCTAGCGGGCTCGAACACCGGGGAGCTGTTTTTT.